This TCR beta chain was found in a study of identical twins. Regarding the study as a whole: In cord blood, abundant beta clonotypes had fewer insertions; memory showed no trend. Twin pairs had excess sharing that was weaker in beta out-of-frame sequences.

The trim removed 2 bases at V and 2 bases at J, leaving 2 bases unmatched. Germline lookup yields CDR1 SQVTM and CDR2 ANQGSEA. There are 15 residues in the CDR3. TCRdb reprocessed the 5' RACE reads with MiXCR, giving one entry per CDR3 protein. This table holds fewer than 800,000 distinct CDR3 sequences, about 7% found once. This clonotype has only a few counts. Its specificity is unknown. With no exceptions, donors were healthy Caucasians. A further study also used this sample, focusing on yellow fever vaccine responses in identical twins.

The sequenced material came from PBMCs. The chain links TRBV29-1 to TRBJ2-2; the match to TRBD2 covers 10 bases. This receptor was taken from a woman under 30 in good health. CDR3 nucleotides: TGCAGCGTTGAACCTAGCGGGGGAAACACCGGGGAGCTGTTTTTT. Translated, it gives CSVEPSGGNTGELFF.